A single sample gave rise to the 17 T cell receptor beta chains below, sequenced in a study of post-analysis software for immune sequencing data. Study-level findings and limits: A few TRBV segments occurring more often in patients than controls included TRBV5-6, TRBV5-1 and TRBV20-1.

Prepared TCR beta cDNA libraries contained unique molecular identifiers. TCRdb passed the PCR reads through MiXCR, listing each CDR3 protein once. The sample has 800,000 to 950,000 distinct CDR3 sequences, roughly half seen once. No cognate antigen is known for these TCRs. The sequencing input was blood. The receptors stem from a girl aged 5-17 years with multiple sclerosis.

This rearrangement joins TRBV7-8 to TRBJ2-7, with TRBD1 as a possible D gene (6 bases). The V and J ends lost 6 bases and 4 bases respectively, with 16 bases between them. The CDR3 has 14 amino acids. In germline, CDR1 is SGHVS, CDR2 FQNEAQ. CDR3 bases: TGTGCCAGCAGTTGGACAGTCAGGGAGTACGAGCAGTACTTC. Protein: CASSWTVREYEQYF.

This sequence joins TRBV27 and TRBJ2-6; no clear D. V was cut by 4 bases and J by 0 bases, with 13 bases left in between. Germline CDR1 MNHEY, CDR2 SMNVEV (reference sequence). The CDR3 is 17 amino acids. The chain's CDR3 is CASSSPVNSSGANVLTF. For the CDR3, the DNA is TGTGCCAGCAGTTCCCCCGTGAACAGCTCTGGGGCCAACGTCCTGACTTTC.

This rearrangement joins TRBV7-6 to TRBJ2-1; TRBD2 aligns across 11 bases. The CDR3 covers 17 residues. V lost 2 bases, J lost 8 bases, and 11 bases stayed unmatched. The germline V gene has CDR1 SGHVS and CDR2 FNYEAQ. The CDR3 loop is CASSLLGLAGGSDEQFF. The DNA of the CDR3 is TGTGCCAGCAGCTTATTAGGTCTAGCGGGAGGCAGTGATGAGCAGTTCTTC.

This clonotype has just a few counts. The gene calls are TRBV30 and TRBJ2-7; D might be TRBD1 (5 bases). Germline CDR1 and CDR2: GTSNPN and SVGIG (reference sequence). The CDR3 spans 14 residues. V dropped 4 bases and J dropped 0 bases, with 13 bases sitting between them. The CDR3 loop reads CAWKGQVVSYEQYF. The CDR3 DNA is TGTGCCTGGAAGGGGCAGGTTGTCTCCTACGAGCAGTACTTC.

This chain joins TRBV27 and TRBJ2-1; D may correspond to TRBD1 or TRBD2 (5 bases each). The tail of the sequence fits TRBJ2-7 better, so the J call may be wrong. Germline V gene sequence: CDR1 MNHEY, CDR2 SMNVEV (reference sequence). The CDR3 is 14 residues long. The CDR3 DNA follows: TGTGCCAGCAGTCTCCTTAGGGGTAGCGACGAGCAGTACTTC. It encodes CASSLLRGSDEQYF.

This clonotype was picked up one time. The genes are TRBV29-1 and TRBJ1-2; weak D call: TRBD1 (5 bases). This CDR3 region has 14 residues. Germline V gives CDR1 SQVTM, CDR2 ANQGSEA. Trimming shortened V by 5 bases and J by 1 base, and 14 bases separated the two germline ends. The CDR3 nucleotides are TGCAGCGTTCGGGGGACGGCACTTAACTATGGCTACACCTTC. The encoded protein is CSVRGTALNYGYTF.

This clonotype has just a few counts. This chain uses TRBV7-2 with TRBJ2-1, with 8 bases fitting TRBD1. Germline CDR1 SGHTA, CDR2 FQGNSA. Losses at the gene ends were 3 bases for V and 4 bases for J; bases not matched to a gene: 5. The CDR3 is made up of 15 amino acids. The CDR3 loop is CASSLDRDRYNEQFF. In nucleotides, the CDR3 is TGTGCCAGCAGCTTGGACCGGGACAGGTACAATGAGCAGTTCTTC. Full variable domain (missing parts from reference TRBV7-2 and TRBJ2-1): GAGVSQSPSNKVTEKGKDVELRCDPISGHTALYWYRQSLGQGLEFLIYFQGNSAPDKSGLPSDRFSAERTGGSVSTLTIQRTQQEDSAVYLCASSLDRDRYNEQFFGPGTRLTVL.

The chain carries TRBV6-1 and TRBJ2-6; either TRBD1 or TRBD2 may supply D (5 bases each). Trimming took off 0 bases at V and 0 bases at J, with 9 bases between the two ends. The germline CDR1 and CDR2 sequences are MNHNS and SASEGT. The CDR3 spans 17 residues. CDR3 bases: TGTGCCAGCAGTGAAGCGGGACCCAGCTCTGGGGCCAACGTCCTGACTTTC. Encoded protein: CASSEAGPSSGANVLTF.

The CDR3 loop is CASSLSARASGQYF. CDR3 sequence (DNA): TGTGCCAGCAGCTTATCTGCCAGGGCCAGTGGGCAGTACTTC. The chain combines TRBV7-8 with TRBJ2-7; possible D gene TRBD1, 5 bases. The V gene's germline CDR1 is SGHVS and CDR2 FQNEAQ. The CDR3 consists of 14 residues. The V end lost 2 bases, the J end lost 9 bases, and 17 bases lay between the germline ends.

The chain uses TRBV20-1 and TRBJ2-3; 9 nucleotides align to TRBD2. The junction had 9 bases not matched to a gene; V was cut back by 1 base and J by 4 bases. The CDR3 is 16 amino acids. Germline-derived CDR1 and CDR2 are DFQATT and SNEGSKA (reference sequence). CDR3 amino acids: CSARVGTSLPADTQYF. The CDR3 coding sequence is TGCAGTGCTAGAGTCGGGACTAGCCTTCCCGCAGATACGCAGTATTTT.

This sequence joins TRBV20-1 and TRBJ2-3; 10 bases are a match to TRBD1. The ends lost 5 bases at V and 9 bases at J; junction bases unmatched: 11. This CDR3 contains 14 residues. Germline lookup yields CDR1 DFQATT and CDR2 SNEGSKA (reference sequence). Here the CDR3 DNA reads TGCAGTGCTGCCGGGACAGGGGATGAGATAACGCAGTATTTT. It translates to CSAAGTGDEITQYF.

This sequence joins TRBV10-3 and TRBJ2-7; 9 bases fit TRBD2. CDR1 is ENHRY, CDR2 SYGVKD, per germline. J gave up 3 bases and V 4 bases, and 10 bases lay outside the gene matches. The CDR3 consists of 16 residues. CDR3: CAISGTSAMPIYEQYF. CDR3 nucleotides: TGTGCCATCAGTGGGACTAGCGCCATGCCGATCTACGAGCAGTACTTC.

The rearrangement joins TRBV15 to TRBJ2-3, with 8 bases lining up with TRBD2. V was pared by 4 bases and J by 1 base, with 7 bases of the junction left unmatched. Germline V gives CDR1 LNHNV, CDR2 YYDKDF (reference sequence). The CDR3 spans 16 residues. Here the CDR3 DNA reads TGTGCCACCAGCATAGCCTACGGGGGGGGCACAGATACGCAGTATTTT. Protein: CATSIAYGGGTDTQYF.

The rearrangement uses TRBV6-5 and TRBJ2-3; 10 bases are shared with TRBD2. The CDR3 is made up of 16 amino acids. With V trimmed by 7 bases and J by 4 bases, 11 bases remained unmatched. The germline V gene encodes CDR1 MNHEY and CDR2 SVGAGI. DNA for the CDR3: TGTGCCAGCACCTGGACTAGCGGAGTCGCCCCAGATACGCAGTATTTT. This gives the protein CASTWTSGVAPDTQYF.

CDR3 nucleotide sequence: TGTGCCATAAAGACGGGCATGAACACTGAAGCTTTCTTT. It is translated as CAIKTGMNTEAFF. V gene TRBV10-3 combines with J gene TRBJ1-1; D unclear. CDR1 and CDR2 (germline): ENHRY, SYGVKD. The CDR3 runs 13 residues. Trimming took 9 bases from V and 0 from J, leaving 11 bases between them.

This clonotype was counted only a few times. The chain carries TRBV20-1 and TRBJ1-2, with D tentatively TRBD1 (6 bases). The germline V and J ends were trimmed by 5 bases and 8 bases, with 18 bases remaining between them. CDR1 is DFQATT and CDR2 is SNEGSKA in the germline V gene (reference sequence). The CDR3 runs 13 residues. The CDR3 spells CSAPPKQGAGYTF. The CDR3, as DNA: TGCAGTGCTCCTCCAAAACAGGGAGCCGGCTACACCTTC.

This chain joins TRBV2 and TRBJ2-2; 9 positions match TRBD1. Germline V gives CDR1 SNHLY, CDR2 FYNNEI. This CDR3 is built from 16 residues. J gave up 3 bases and V 6 bases, and 8 bases lay outside the gene matches. The DNA of the CDR3 is TGTGCCAGCAGCCCCACGGACAGGGGCGACACCGGGGAGCTGTTTTTT. Its protein is CASSPTDRGDTGELFF.